The 12 T cell receptor beta chains given below trace back to one sample, sequenced in a study of blood T cell repertoires in COVID-19. Measured with immunoSEQ multiplex PCR; TCRdb has only the in-frame clones, and not every one. The data show about 310,000 clones, 87% seen once. The sequencing input was peripheral blood. These receptor sequences come from a young man with active or convalescent COVID-19.

The CDR3 bases are TGTGCCAGCAGCCTCCGGACAGGGGTGTACACCGGGGAGCTGTTTTTT. Amino acid sequence: CASSLRTGVYTGELFF. The V and J genes are TRBV14 and TRBJ2-2; the match to TRBD1 covers 9 bases. V lost 4 bases, J lost 3 bases, and 6 bases stayed unmatched. This CDR3 is built from 16 residues. Germline V lookup: CDR1 SGHDN, CDR2 FVKESK.

The genes are TRBV4-1 and TRBJ1-1; a weak D match, TRBD1 (5 bases). Looked up from germline, CDR1 is MGHRA and CDR2 is YSYEKL. The CDR3 sequence is 15 residues long. Trimming took 4 bases from V and 2 from J, leaving 14 bases between them. The chain's CDR3 is CASSRDGTVNTEAFF. The CDR3 region has the DNA TGCGCCAGCAGCCGCGACGGGACTGTAAACACTGAAGCTTTCTTT.

This chain connects TRBV5-1 to TRBJ1-1, with TRBD1 matching 8 bases. V lost 2 bases, J lost 3 bases, and 3 bases stayed unmatched. The CDR3 extends over 14 amino acids. Germline lookup yields CDR1 SGHRS and CDR2 YFSETQ. The CDR3 reads CASSFLDRDTEAFF. CDR3 nucleotides: TGCGCCAGCAGCTTTCTGGACAGGGACACTGAAGCTTTCTTT.

The chain carries TRBV5-1 and TRBJ2-1; 9 positions match TRBD2. Germline assignment: CDR1 SGHRS and CDR2 YFSETQ. This CDR3 contains 14 residues. J lost 5 bases, V lost 5 bases, and 5 bases had no gene match. CDR3 in DNA: TGCGCCAGCAGAGGGCTAGCGGGGAACAATGAGCAGTTCTTC. Translated, it gives CASRGLAGNNEQFF.

V usage is TRBV6-5 and J usage is TRBJ1-5; 10 bases are shared with TRBD1. Germline lookup yields CDR1 MNHEY and CDR2 SVGAGI. The CDR3 is 15 residues long. The V and J ends lost 5 bases and 7 bases, in that order; junction bases with no gene match: 8. The CDR3 loop is CASSPRDRGGQPQHF. The CDR3 region has the DNA TGTGCCAGCAGTCCCCGGGACAGGGGTGGACAGCCCCAGCATTTT.

The J gene is TRBJ1-6, the V gene TRBV4-1; TRBD1 is a possible D gene (5 bases). Germline CDR1 is MGHRA and CDR2 is YSYEKL. The CDR3 length is 15 residues. V lost 1 base, J lost 8 bases, and 12 bases lay in between. CDR3 amino acids: CASSQVQGLYSPLHF. Here the CDR3 DNA reads TGCGCCAGCAGCCAAGTTCAGGGTCTTTATTCACCCCTCCACTTT.

J is TRBJ1-1 and V is TRBV28; 9 bases match TRBD1. CDR3 length: 14 amino acids. The V gene end was trimmed by 8 bases and the J gene end by 3 bases; junction bases not matched to a gene: 7. Per germline, CDR1 MDHEN and CDR2 SYDVKM. For the CDR3, the DNA is TGTGCCAGCGAAAAACAGGGGGCCTACACTGAAGCTTTCTTT. Its translation: CASEKQGAYTEAFF. The full variable domain, its missing parts supplied by reference TRBV28 and TRBJ1-1, is DVKVTQSSRYLVKRTGEKVFLECVQDMDHENMFWYRQDPGLGLRLIYFSYDVKMKEKGDIPEGYSVSREKKERFSLILESASTNQTSMYLCASEKQGAYTEAFFGQGTRLTVV.

The CDR3 region is CASKTGLNTEAFF. CDR3 nucleotide sequence: TGTGCCAGCAAGACAGGGTTGAACACTGAAGCTTTCTTT. The chain combines TRBV27 with TRBJ1-1; 7 bases match TRBD1. The CDR3 consists of 13 residues. The V segment lost 7 bases and the J segment 0 bases; nucleotides outside the gene matches: 2. The germline CDR1 and CDR2 sequences are MNHEY and SMNVEV (reference sequence).

This sequence joins TRBV3-1 (or the pseudogene TRBV3-2) and TRBJ1-5; D unresolved. The CDR3 totals 15 residues. Germline V lookup: CDR1 LGHDT, CDR2 YNNKEL (reference sequence). V shed 3 bases and J shed 0 bases, with 9 bases lying between them. The CDR3 is CASSQGPYSNQPQHF. CDR3 DNA sequence: TGTGCCAGCAGCCAGGGCCCATATAGCAATCAGCCCCAGCATTTT.

V is TRBV6-5 and J is TRBJ1-5, with a weak D call TRBD1 (6 bases). The CDR3 is 15 amino acids. V gave up 10 bases and J gave up 5 bases, with 21 bases separating them. From germline, CDR1 is MNHEY and CDR2 SVGAGI. CDR3 sequence: CATVRSGGWDQPQHF. CDR3 DNA: TGTGCCACCGTCCGGTCGGGGGGCTGGGATCAGCCCCAGCATTTT.

The genes are TRBV28 and TRBJ2-7; 7 bases match TRBD1. Germline CDR1 reads MDHEN; CDR2 reads SYDVKM. V dropped 5 bases and J dropped 2; count of bases not matched to a gene: 9. The CDR3 totals 15 residues. The CDR3 bases are TGTGCCAGCAGTGACCCCGGGACAGCCGCCTACGAGCAGTACTTC. The encoded protein is CASSDPGTAAYEQYF.

The chain links TRBV18 to TRBJ2-3, with 8 bases lining up with TRBD2. The CDR3 consists of 15 residues. V was pared by 1 base and J by 3 bases, with 3 bases of the junction left unmatched. Germline V gene lookup returns CDR1 KGHSH and CDR2 LQKENI. CDR3 bases: TGTGCCAGCTCACCACTAGCGGGAAGGACAGATACGCAGTATTTT. It specifies CASSPLAGRTDTQYF.